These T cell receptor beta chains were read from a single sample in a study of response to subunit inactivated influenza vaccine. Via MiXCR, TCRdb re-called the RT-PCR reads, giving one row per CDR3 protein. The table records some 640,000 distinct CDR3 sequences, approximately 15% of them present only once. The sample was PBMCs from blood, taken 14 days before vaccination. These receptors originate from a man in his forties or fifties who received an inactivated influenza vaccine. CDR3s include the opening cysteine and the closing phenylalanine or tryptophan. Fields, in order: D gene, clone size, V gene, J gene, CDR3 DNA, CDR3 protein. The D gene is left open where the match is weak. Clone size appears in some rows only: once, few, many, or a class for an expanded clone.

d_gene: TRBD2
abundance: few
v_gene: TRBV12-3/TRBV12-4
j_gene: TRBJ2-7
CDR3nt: TGTGCCAGCAGTCCGGGACTAGTTTTCCCTGAGCAGTACTTC
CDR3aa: CASSPGLVFPEQYF

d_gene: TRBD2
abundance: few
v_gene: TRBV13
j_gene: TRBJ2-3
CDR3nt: TGTGCCAGCAGCTTAAGGGAGGGCTCCCGAGATACGCAGTATTTT
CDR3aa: CASSLREGSRDTQYF

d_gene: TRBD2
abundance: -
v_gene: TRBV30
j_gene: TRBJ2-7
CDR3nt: TGTGCCTGGACCCCCGGGGGGACCTACGAGCAGTACTTC
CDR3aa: CAWTPGGTYEQYF

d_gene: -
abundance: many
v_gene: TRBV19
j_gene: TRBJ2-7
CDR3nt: TGTGCCAGTAGTATAAGGACCCCCTACGAGCAGTACTTC
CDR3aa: CASSIRTPYEQYF

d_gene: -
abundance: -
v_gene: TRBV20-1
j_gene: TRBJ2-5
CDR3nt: TGCAGTGCTAGAGAAGTGGGAGTTGCTCGAGAGACCCAGTACTTC
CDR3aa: CSAREVGVARETQYF

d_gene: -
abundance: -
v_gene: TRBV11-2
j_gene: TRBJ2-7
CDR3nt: TGTGCCAGCAGCTGGCAGGGTAGCGAGCAGTACTTC
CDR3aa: CASSWQGSEQYF

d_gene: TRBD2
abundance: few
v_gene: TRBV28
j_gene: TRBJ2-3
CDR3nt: TGTGCCAGCCACCCTCTCGGGGGTAGCGGGGAGGCAGATACGCAGTATTTT
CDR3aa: CASHPLGGSGEADTQYF

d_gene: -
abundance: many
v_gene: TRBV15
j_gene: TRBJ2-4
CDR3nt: TGTGCCACCAGCAGTACTGAAAACATTCAGTACTTC
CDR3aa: CATSSTENIQYF

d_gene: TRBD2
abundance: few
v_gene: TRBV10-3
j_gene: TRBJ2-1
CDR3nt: TGTGCCATCAGTGAAGGTAGCGGGGCCTACAATGAGCAGTTCTTC
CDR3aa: CAISEGSGAYNEQFF

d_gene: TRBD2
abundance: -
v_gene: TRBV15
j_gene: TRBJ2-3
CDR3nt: TGTGCCACCAGCAGAGATCGGGTACTAGCGGGTTCGGCAGATACGCAGTATTTT
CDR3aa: CATSRDRVLAGSADTQYF

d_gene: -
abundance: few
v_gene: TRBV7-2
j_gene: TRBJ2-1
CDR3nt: TGTGCCAGCAGCTTAGTGGCTAGCGCTTACAATGAGCAGTTCTTC
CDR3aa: CASSLVASAYNEQFF

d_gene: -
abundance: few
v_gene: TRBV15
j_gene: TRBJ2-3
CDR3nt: TGTGCCACCAGCAGGGCGGTCGGATTCTCGGATACGCAGTATTTT
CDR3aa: CATSRAVGFSDTQYF

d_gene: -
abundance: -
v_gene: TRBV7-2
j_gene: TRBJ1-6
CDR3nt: TGTGCCAGCAGCCCGCCCTTCGGGACCAATTCACCCCTCCACTTT
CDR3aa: CASSPPFGTNSPLHF

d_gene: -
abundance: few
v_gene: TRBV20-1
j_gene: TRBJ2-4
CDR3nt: TGCAGTGCTAGAAAGACTCGTTCGCTTATAGCCAAAAACATTCAGTACTTC
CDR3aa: CSARKTRSLIAKNIQYF

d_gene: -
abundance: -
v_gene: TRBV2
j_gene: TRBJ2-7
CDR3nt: TGTGCCAGCAGTGAAGCGATGCCTCCCGAGCAGTACTTC
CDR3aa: CASSEAMPPEQYF

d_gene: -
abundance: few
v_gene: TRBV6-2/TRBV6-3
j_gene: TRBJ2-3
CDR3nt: TGTGCCAGCAGGGGAGACTCCTCTCCGCAGTATTTT
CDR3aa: CASRGDSSPQYF